This note documents a single T cell receptor (beta chain) sequence. Germline V gene data show CDR1 as MNHEY and CDR2 as SMNVEV (reference sequence). V gave up 0 bases and J gave up 5 bases; unmatched junction bases: 8. This CDR3 has 17 residues. Assay: immunoSEQ multiplex PCR; the TCRdb copy retains only in-frame clones and omits some. The data hold 90,000 to 120,000 clones, with about nine tenths observed a single time. This sample was included in a study of OX40 agonist ivuxolimab in advanced cancers. Study in general: Patients with hepatocellular carcinoma, melanoma, renal cell or head and neck cancer made up the dose-escalation patients. Previous treatment with anti-PD-1, anti-PD-L1 or anti-CTLA-4 therapy was allowed; 40% had received some.

The sequencing here drew on CD4+ or CD8+ T cells sorted from blood, taken in a trial of the OX40 agonist ivuxolimab. The chain combines TRBV27 with TRBJ2-1, with 9 bases matching TRBD2. The clonotype originates from an adult with an advanced solid tumor such as melanoma, head and neck, liver or kidney cancer. In nucleotides, the CDR3 is TGTGCCAGCAGTTTATCGATCAGACTAGCGGCGGACAATGAGCAGTTCTTC. Translated, it gives CASSLSIRLAADNEQFF.